These 24 T cell receptor beta chains originate from one sample sequenced in a study of Tregs in tolerant kidney transplant recipients. No antigen has been identified for these receptors. Only in-frame clones appear in the TCRdb table, and some are missing; sequencing was by immunoSEQ multiplex PCR. Of some 11,000 clones in the sample, more than 75% are singletons; the top ten hold approximately 6.2%. Sample: Tregs from blood cultured with allogeneic cells, taken before the transplant. The receptors were gathered from a human patient who received a combined kidney and bone marrow transplant.

The chain joins TRBV5-5 to TRBJ2-5, with D hard to call. CDR1 is SGHKS, CDR2 YYEKEE, per germline (reference sequence). This CDR3 has 11 residues. Trimming took 2 bases from V and 1 from J, leaving 0 bases between them. CDR3 protein: CASSFQETQYF. CDR3 in DNA: TGTGCCAGCAGCTTCCAAGAGACCCAGTACTTC.

The chain recombines TRBV2 with TRBJ1-2; TRBD1 might be the D (5 bases). The CDR3 contains 13 residues. Germline values: CDR1 SNHLY, CDR2 FYNNEI. Trimming took 6 bases from V and 4 from J, leaving 12 bases between them. The CDR3 nucleotides read TGTGCCAGCAGCTCGGGGGGGTCCTATGGCTACACCTTC. It encodes CASSSGGSYGYTF.

This chain uses TRBV5-6 with TRBJ2-1; 11 nucleotides match TRBD2. The CDR3 runs 13 residues. Germline CDR1 is SGHDT and CDR2 is YYEEEE. V shed 2 bases, J shed 13 bases, and the junction held 5 bases outside the gene matches. The CDR3, as DNA: TGTGCCAGCAGCTTAGGGACTAGCGGACCACAGTTCTTC. Its translation: CASSLGTSGPQFF.

The chain couples TRBV11-3 to TRBJ1-1; 7 bases are a match to TRBD1. The CDR3 covers 16 residues. CDR1 is SGHNT, CDR2 YENEEA, per germline. The V segment lost 0 bases and the J segment 1 base; nucleotides outside the gene matches: 5. The CDR3 region has the DNA TGTGCCAGCAGCTTAGACACAGGGGCGGGGAACACTGAAGCTTTCTTT. Amino acids: CASSLDTGAGNTEAFF.

The rearrangement joins TRBV7-8 to TRBJ2-7, with TRBD2 as a possible D gene (6 bases). The germline gives CDR1 SGHVS, CDR2 FQNEAQ. The CDR3 runs 16 residues. With 3 bases removed from V and 4 bases from J, the gap between germline ends came to 19 bases. The CDR3 DNA follows: TGTGCCAGCAGCTTTTCCAGTTGGCGGGGAGTATACGAGCAGTACTTC. It translates to CASSFSSWRGVYEQYF.

V gene TRBV6-5 combines with J gene TRBJ1-2; D is undetermined. The CDR3 covers 12 residues. Germline CDR1 is MNHEY and CDR2 is SVGAGI. V was cut by 10 bases and J by 7 bases, with 16 bases left in between. CDR3 DNA sequence: TGTGCCACCGGAGGAGTATTCGGTGGCTACACCTTC. Protein sequence: CATGGVFGGYTF.

This clone was detected only a few times. The CDR3 here is CASSLSVGRYQETQYF. The DNA for the CDR3 is TGTGCCAGCAGCTTATCGGTCGGGAGATACCAAGAGACCCAGTACTTC. The V and J genes are TRBV7-2 and TRBJ2-5, with D tentatively TRBD2 (6 bases). The germline V gene encodes CDR1 SGHTA and CDR2 FQGNSA. The length of the CDR3 is 16 residues. V dropped 2 bases and J dropped 0 bases, with 13 bases sitting between them.

This sequence joins TRBV28 and TRBJ2-6, with D uncertain. Trimming pared 5 bases from V and 5 bases from J, leaving 22 bases between. CDR1 and CDR2 (germline): MDHEN, SYDVKM. CDR3 length: 18 amino acids. This CDR3 reads CASSHESLTQSRANVLTF. The CDR3 bases are TGTGCCAGCAGTCATGAAAGCTTGACACAAAGTCGGGCCAACGTCCTGACTTTC.

This clone was counted a single time. The chain combines TRBV9 with TRBJ2-1, with D possibly matching TRBD1 (5 bases). The CDR3 length is 15 residues. In germline, CDR1 is SGDLS, CDR2 YYNGEE. V dropped 1 base and J dropped 0 bases, with 8 bases sitting between them. The CDR3 here is CASSVFRVSYNEQFF. The CDR3 DNA is TGTGCCAGCAGCGTATTCAGGGTCTCCTACAATGAGCAGTTCTTC.

This chain connects TRBV4-2 to TRBJ2-7; D tentatively reads TRBD1 or TRBD2 (5 bases each). CDR3 length: 16 residues. The ends were cut back, 1 base at V and 2 bases at J, with 15 bases in the middle. Germline values: CDR1 LGHNA, CDR2 YNFKEQ. CDR3 sequence (DNA): TGTGCCAGCAGCCAAGGGTCGGGGCAGGGTACCTACGAGCAGTACTTC. Protein product: CASSQGSGQGTYEQYF.

DNA of the CDR3: TGCGCCAGCAGCCAAGCTGACAGGGGGCTGACGAACACTGAAGCTTTCTTT. This sequence encodes CASSQADRGLTNTEAFF. This sequence joins TRBV4-3 and TRBJ1-1; 10 bases line up with TRBD1. The CDR3 is 17 residues long. Looked up from germline, CDR1 is LGHNA and CDR2 is YSLEER. With 1 base clipped from V and 1 base from J, the junction kept 6 bases outside the gene matches.

The chain links TRBV10-3 to TRBJ2-3; the D gene is possibly TRBD2 (6 bases). The CDR3 totals 15 residues. CDR1 and CDR2 from the germline V gene are ENHRY and SYGVKD. V was pared by 7 bases and J by 3 bases, with 17 bases between. The CDR3 nucleotides read TGTGCCATCACCCAGGGTGTGCGGGGAACAGATACGCAGTATTTT. Translating gives CAITQGVRGTDTQYF.

The chain employs TRBV18 and TRBJ2-1, with 11 bases identical to TRBD2. This CDR3 is 18 amino acids long. V was pared by 0 bases and J by 1 base, with 5 bases of the junction left unmatched. Germline CDR1 KGHSH, CDR2 LQKENI. Here the CDR3 reads CASSPPKRLAGSYNEQFF. The CDR3 DNA reads as TGTGCCAGCTCACCACCGAAAAGACTAGCGGGATCCTACAATGAGCAGTTCTTC.

This CDR3 is CATARGSGNTIYF. CDR3 coding DNA: TGTGCCACGGCGCGGGGATCTGGAAACACCATATATTTT. The genes are TRBV6-5 and TRBJ1-3; unclear D gene. This CDR3 comprises 13 residues. CDR1 is MNHEY, CDR2 SVGAGI, per germline. V lost 10 bases and J lost 1, with 11 bases in between.

This chain joins TRBV5-6 and TRBJ1-1, with a weak D call TRBD1 (5 bases). The CDR3 sequence is 14 residues long. Germline loops: CDR1 SGHDT, CDR2 YYEEEE. V dropped 2 bases and J dropped 11 bases, with 19 bases sitting between them. The CDR3 coding sequence is TGTGCCAGCAGCTTCATTGACAGACGGGAAGGGGCTTTCTTT. Its translation: CASSFIDRREGAFF.

The gene calls are TRBV7-9 and TRBJ2-3; 12 nucleotides align to TRBD2. After removal of 4 bases from V and 1 base from J, the junction contained 9 bases not matched to a gene. Germline V gene sequence: CDR1 SEHNR, CDR2 FQNEAQ (reference sequence). The CDR3 has 18 amino acids. In nucleotides, the CDR3 is TGTGCCAGCAGCTCGGGGACTAGCGGGTGGCTGGGCACAGATACGCAGTATTTT. It yields the protein CASSSGTSGWLGTDTQYF.

The rearrangement uses TRBV12-5 and TRBJ1-3, with 7 bases fitting TRBD1. This CDR3 contains 16 residues. The V and J ends lost 7 bases and 0 bases, in that order; junction bases with no gene match: 9. CDR1 and CDR2 from the germline V gene are LGHNT and FRNRAP. CDR3 loop: CASAFGTALSGNTIYF. In DNA form, the CDR3 reads TGTGCTAGTGCCTTTGGGACAGCCCTCTCTGGAAACACCATATATTTT.

The CDR3 sequence is CASSPGQGNHRVFF. In DNA form, the CDR3 reads TGTGCCAGTAGTCCGGGACAGGGGAACCACAGGGTGTTTTTT. The chain links TRBV19 to TRBJ1-4, with TRBD1 identical over 10 bases. CDR3 length: 14 residues. Trimming cost V 5 bases and J 15 bases; bases outside gene matches: 12. Germline CDR1 LNHDA, CDR2 SQIVND (reference sequence).

The chain uses TRBV9 and TRBJ2-3; 8 nucleotides agree with TRBD2. The V gene end was trimmed by 0 bases and the J gene end by 1 base; junction bases not matched to a gene: 4. The CDR3 extends over 16 amino acids. CDR1 is SGDLS, CDR2 YYNGEE, per germline. CDR3 in amino acids: CASSVVGAGGTDTQYF. As DNA, the CDR3 is TGTGCCAGCAGCGTAGTAGGAGCGGGGGGCACAGATACGCAGTATTTT.

The chain employs TRBV5-1 and TRBJ2-2; no reliable D call. This CDR3 contains 12 residues. The ends were cut back, 5 bases at V and 3 bases at J, with 5 bases in the middle. Germline V gives CDR1 SGHRS, CDR2 YFSETQ. The CDR3 DNA reads as TGCGCCAGCAGAACCCACACCGGGGAGCTGTTTTTT. Protein product: CASRTHTGELFF. The full variable domain, its missing parts supplied by reference TRBV5-1 and TRBJ2-2, is KAGVTQTPRYLIKTRGQQVTLSCSPISGHRSVSWYQQTPGQGLQFLFEYFSETQRNKGNFPGRFSGRQFSNSRSEMNVSTLELGDSALYLCASRTHTGELFFGEGSRLTVL.

V usage is TRBV6-5 and J usage is TRBJ1-2, with D unclear. The CDR3 covers 12 residues. Germline V CDR1 and CDR2: MNHEY, SVGAGI. The V gene lost 0 bases and the J gene lost 5 bases, with 4 bases spanning the gap. CDR3 region: CASSYSGYGYTF. The CDR3 DNA follows: TGTGCCAGCAGTTACTCTGGGTATGGCTACACCTTC.

A single count supports this clone. The chain joins TRBV7-9 to TRBJ2-1; tentatively, D is TRBD2 (5 bases). This CDR3 contains 13 residues. V lost 5 bases to trimming and J lost 8 bases, with 13 bases between them. Per germline, CDR1 SEHNR and CDR2 FQNEAQ (reference sequence). CDR3 sequence reads: CASSRGNWDEQFF. CDR3 DNA: TGTGCCAGCAGCCGAGGGAATTGGGATGAGCAGTTCTTC.

The chain is built from TRBV7-2 and TRBJ1-2; TRBD1 agrees at 7 bases. The CDR3 covers 13 residues. Germline V lookup: CDR1 SGHTA, CDR2 FQGNSA. V lost 5 bases to trimming and J lost 4 bases; unmatched junction nucleotides: 4. The CDR3 sequence is CASSRTGSYGYTF. DNA of the CDR3: TGTGCCAGCAGCAGGACAGGATCCTATGGCTACACCTTC. Based on the CDR3 plus reference TRBV7-2 and TRBJ1-2, the full variable domain is GAGVSQSPSNKVTEKGKDVELRCDPISGHTALYWYRQSLGQGLEFLIYFQGNSAPDKSGLPSDRFSAERTGGSVSTLTIQRTQQEDSAVYLCASSRTGSYGYTFGSGTRLTVV.

The table lists this clone with a count of one. The rearrangement joins TRBV15 to TRBJ2-1; 10 nucleotides agree with TRBD2. The germline gives CDR1 LNHNV, CDR2 YYDKDF (reference sequence). The CDR3 totals 17 residues. Trimming took 0 bases from V and 10 from J; bases not matched to a gene: 12. The CDR3 bases are TGTGCCACCAGCAGAGATCCGGTTAGCGGGGGGCTTGGGGAGCAGTTCTTC. Protein: CATSRDPVSGGLGEQFF.